This note documents a single TCR beta chain sequence. The germline V gene encodes CDR1 SGHRS and CDR2 YFSETQ. The CDR3 is made up of 15 amino acids. The germline V and J ends were trimmed by 0 bases and 1 base, with 8 bases remaining between them. This sample was included in a study of technical replicates of blood from a few donors. Sequencing was performed with immunoSEQ multiplex PCR; in TCRdb, only in-frame clones are kept and a portion is missing. The sample contains 65,000 to 95,000 clones, roughly 98% of which appear only once. This rearrangement joins TRBV5-1 to TRBJ1-5; the D is unclear. The sequence was obtained from a human donor in good health. Source material: T cells isolated from PBMCs. CDR3 amino acids: CASSLGGGSNQPQHF. The CDR3 nucleotides are TGCGCCAGCAGCTTGGGGGGAGGGAGCAATCAGCCCCAGCATTTT.